This TCR beta chain is drawn from a study of T cells after yellow fever vaccination. Study details: Memory subsets EM, EMRA, CM and Tscm were separated by sorting based on CD3, CD45RA, CCR7 and CD95. Study-level points and caveats: Within FACS-sorted repertoires, abundant clonotypes contaminating from the bulk population could be present. Most primary-vaccination clones reappeared after the booster (about 97% CD4, 75% to 90% CD8). Weaker overall, the secondary response nonetheless peaked faster (day 5 versus 15).

This clonotype turned up a few times. TCRdb reprocessed the 5' RACE reads with MiXCR, giving one entry per CDR3 protein. The repertoire holds more than 50,000 distinct CDR3 sequences, about 5.6% seen once, with about 28% in the top ten. V lost 1 base, J lost 4 bases, and 13 bases lay in between. There are 16 residues in the CDR3. Per the germline V gene, CDR1 is MGHRA and CDR2 is YSYEKL. This receptor was obtained from a man aged 18 to 30 who received the YFV17D yellow fever vaccine. The chain employs TRBV4-1 and TRBJ2-2; maybe TRBD2 (5 bases). The specimen comprised PBMCs, either bulk or a sorted T-cell subset (CD4+, CD8+, memory, or dextramer-sorted; not recorded which), sampled on the day of the yellow fever booster vaccination. Written as DNA, the CDR3 is TGCGCCAGCAGCCAAGTTGGGCTAGCCAGCACCGGGGAGCTGTTTTTT. It encodes CASSQVGLASTGELFF.